The clone carrying this T cell receptor beta chain showed up just a few times. This sample was included in a study of human T cells and chemical hapten exposure. MiXCR, applied by TCRdb to the RACE reads, yields one record per CDR3 protein. The sample holds some 98,000 distinct CDR3 sequences; 11% are singletons and the top ten take 2.5% to 4%. As to time point: pre-sensitization, week 0. Treatment specified: therapeutic diphenylcyclopropenone sensitization with weekly scalp DPC. Trimming removed 4 bases from V and 3 bases from J, with 17 bases in between. Looked up from germline, CDR1 is SGHKS and CDR2 is YYEKEE (reference sequence). The CDR3 has 16 amino acids.

Sample: whole blood, taken in connection with sensitization to the hapten diphenylcyclopropenone (DPC). This chain links TRBV5-5 with TRBJ1-5; the D is unclear. This TCR came from an older woman with alopecia areata. Some clones in this sample may be carry-over from other donors' samples. The CDR3 DNA reads TGTGCCAGCAGCGCATCCTACCGGGCCGTCAATCAGCCCCAGCATTTT. Amino acids: CASSASYRAVNQPQHF.